This TCR beta chain was identified during a study of shared clonotypes between healthy human individuals. Germline-derived CDR1 and CDR2 are SGDLS and YYNGEE. The ends were cut back, 3 bases at V and 4 bases at J, with 7 bases in the middle. The CDR3 spans 12 residues. Clones were sequenced by immunoSEQ multiplex PCR, and TCRdb holds only the in-frame ones, with some missing. The sample comprises millions of clones, 85% to 95% of which are singletons, and roughly 0.13% rests with the top ten. Notes on the study in general: Limitation of the genetic and exposure-history diversity represented came from the few donors.

Turning to this clone: Its antigen is still unknown.

The V and J genes are TRBV9 and TRBJ1-2, with D tentatively TRBD1 (5 bases). This TCR was sampled from a man between 18 and 35 years old in good health. Material: naive CD4+ T cells sorted from blood. Subset here: CD45RA+ positively selected. CDR3 residues: CASSEGTYGYTF. CDR3 coding DNA: TGTGCCAGCAGCGAGGGGACCTATGGCTACACCTTC.